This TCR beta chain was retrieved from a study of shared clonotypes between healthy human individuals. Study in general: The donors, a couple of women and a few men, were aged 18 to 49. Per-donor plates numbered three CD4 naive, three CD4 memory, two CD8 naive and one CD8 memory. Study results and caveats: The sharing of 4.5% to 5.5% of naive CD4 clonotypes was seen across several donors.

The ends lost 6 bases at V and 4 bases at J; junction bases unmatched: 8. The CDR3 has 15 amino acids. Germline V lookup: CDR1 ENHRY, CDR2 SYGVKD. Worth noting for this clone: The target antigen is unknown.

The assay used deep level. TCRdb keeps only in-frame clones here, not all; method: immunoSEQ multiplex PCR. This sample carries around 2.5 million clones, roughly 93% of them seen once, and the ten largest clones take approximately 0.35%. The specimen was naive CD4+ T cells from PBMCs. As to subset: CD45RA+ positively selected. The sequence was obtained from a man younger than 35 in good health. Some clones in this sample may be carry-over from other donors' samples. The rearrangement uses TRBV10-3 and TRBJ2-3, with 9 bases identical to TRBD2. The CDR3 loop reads CAIRTELAGADTQYF. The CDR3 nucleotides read TGTGCCATCAGGACCGAATTAGCGGGAGCAGATACGCAGTATTTT.